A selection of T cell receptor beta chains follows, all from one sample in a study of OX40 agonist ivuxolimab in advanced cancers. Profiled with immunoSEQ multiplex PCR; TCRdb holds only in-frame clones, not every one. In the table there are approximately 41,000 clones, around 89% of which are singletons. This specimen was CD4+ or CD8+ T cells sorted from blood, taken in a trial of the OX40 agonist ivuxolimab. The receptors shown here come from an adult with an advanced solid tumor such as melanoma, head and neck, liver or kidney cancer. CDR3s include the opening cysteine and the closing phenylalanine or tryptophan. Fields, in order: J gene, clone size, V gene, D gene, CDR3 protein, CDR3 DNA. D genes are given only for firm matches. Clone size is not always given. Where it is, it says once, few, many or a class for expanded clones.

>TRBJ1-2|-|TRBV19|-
CASSIPGYGYTF
TGTGCCAGTAGTATCCCAGGGTATGGCTACACCTTC
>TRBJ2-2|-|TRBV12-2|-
CASRMALPGELFF
TGTGCAAGTCGTATGGCCCTTCCCGGGGAGCTGTTTTTT
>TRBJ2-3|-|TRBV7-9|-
CASSFSTDTQYF
TGTGCCAGCAGCTTCTCCACAGATACGCAGTATTTT
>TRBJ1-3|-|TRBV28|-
CASSSGRGTYSGNTIYF
TGTGCCAGCAGTTCGGGCAGGGGAACATACTCTGGAAACACCATATATTTT
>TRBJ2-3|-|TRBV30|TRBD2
CACPGLAGDTQYF
TGTGCCTGCCCGGGACTAGCGGGAGATACGCAGTATTTT
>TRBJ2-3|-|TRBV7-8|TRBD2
CASSSGLAGTDTQYF
TGTGCCAGCAGCTCGGGACTAGCGGGAACAGATACGCAGTATTTT
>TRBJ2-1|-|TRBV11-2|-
CASSLLPDPYNEQFF
TGTGCCAGCAGCTTATTACCAGATCCCTACAATGAGCAGTTCTTC
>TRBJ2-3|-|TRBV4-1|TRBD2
CASSQERTSGGATDTQYF
TGCGCCAGCAGCCAAGAAAGGACTAGCGGGGGGGCCACAGATACGCAGTATTTT
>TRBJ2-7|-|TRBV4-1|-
CASSPGLVYEQYF
TGCGCCAGCAGCCCGGGACTGGTGTACGAGCAGTACTTC
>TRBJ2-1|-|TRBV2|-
CASSEGARGGDEQFF
TGTGCCAGCAGTGAAGGGGCCAGGGGCGGGGATGAGCAGTTCTTC
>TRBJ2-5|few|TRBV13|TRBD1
CASSLDRGLETQYF
TGTGCCAGCAGCTTGGACAGGGGGCTCGAGACCCAGTACTTC
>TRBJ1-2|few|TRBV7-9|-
CASSRGEPNYGYTF
TGTGCCAGCAGCCGAGGGGAGCCTAACTATGGCTACACCTTC
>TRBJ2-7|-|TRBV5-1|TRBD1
CASSSGQGVDEQYF
TGCGCCAGCAGCTCGGGACAGGGGGTGGACGAGCAGTACTTC
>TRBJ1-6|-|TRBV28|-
CASSTNGAPYNSPLHF
TGTGCCAGCAGTACGAACGGGGCTCCCTATAATTCACCCCTCCACTTT
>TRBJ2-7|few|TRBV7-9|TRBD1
CASSGQERPYEQYF
TGTGCCAGCAGCGGACAGGAAAGACCTTACGAGCAGTACTTC
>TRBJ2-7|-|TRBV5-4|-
CASSLGESYEQYF
TGTGCCAGCAGCTTGGGAGAGAGTTACGAGCAGTACTTC
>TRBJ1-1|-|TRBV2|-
CASGETLGGGTEAFF
TGTGCCAGCGGGGAAACGTTGGGGGGAGGCACTGAAGCTTTCTTT
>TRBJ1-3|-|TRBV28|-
CASNQAGSGNTIYF
TGTGCCAGCAATCAGGCAGGCTCTGGAAACACCATATATTTT
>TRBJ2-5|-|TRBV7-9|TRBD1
CASSLDWDSQKETQYF
TGTGCCAGCAGCTTAGATTGGGACAGCCAAAAAGAGACCCAGTACTTC
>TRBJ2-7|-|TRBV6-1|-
CASTPGAGYEQYF
TGTGCCAGCACACCGGGGGCGGGCTACGAGCAGTACTTC
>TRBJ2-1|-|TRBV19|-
CATSGQRSLNEQFF
TGTGCCACCTCTGGCCAGCGGTCTCTTAATGAGCAGTTCTTC
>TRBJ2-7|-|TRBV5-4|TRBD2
CASSLEVEGLAAYEQYF
TGTGCCAGCAGCTTGGAAGTGGAGGGACTAGCGGCCTACGAGCAGTACTTC
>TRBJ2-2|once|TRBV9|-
CASSVEGRVSGELFF
TGTGCCAGCAGCGTAGAAGGCAGGGTCAGCGGGGAGCTGTTTTTT
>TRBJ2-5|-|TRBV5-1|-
CASSLAETQYF
TGCGCCAGCAGCTTGGCCGAGACCCAGTACTTC
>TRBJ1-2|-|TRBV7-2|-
CASSSWGWGNYGYTF
TGTGCCAGCAGCTCGTGGGGGTGGGGGAACTATGGCTACACCTTC
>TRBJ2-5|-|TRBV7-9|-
CASSPRAETQYF
TGTGCCAGCAGTCCCAGGGCGGAGACCCAGTACTTC
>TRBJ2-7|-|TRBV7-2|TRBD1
CASSSTGYEQYF
TGTGCCAGCAGCTCGACAGGGTACGAGCAGTACTTC
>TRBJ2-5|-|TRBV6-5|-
CASSYSTLVETQYF
TGTGCCAGCAGTTACTCGACCTTAGTTGAGACCCAGTACTTC
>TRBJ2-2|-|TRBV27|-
CASSRGPGELFF
TGTGCCAGCAGTAGGGGTCCCGGGGAGCTGTTTTTT
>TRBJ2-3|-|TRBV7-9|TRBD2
CASSPASGGMNTDTQYF
TGTGCCAGCAGCCCAGCTAGCGGGGGAATGAACACAGATACGCAGTATTTT
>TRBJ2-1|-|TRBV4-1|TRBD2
CASSQREASGGSNEQFF
TGCGCCAGCAGCCAAAGGGAGGCTAGCGGGGGGTCCAATGAGCAGTTCTTC
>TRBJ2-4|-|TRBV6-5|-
CASSYSPGVAKNIQYF
TGTGCCAGCAGTTACTCGCCGGGGGTGGCCAAAAACATTCAGTACTTC
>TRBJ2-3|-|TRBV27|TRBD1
CASDVTGASDTQYF
TGTGCCAGCGACGTAACAGGGGCTTCTGATACGCAGTATTTT
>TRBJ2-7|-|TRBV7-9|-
CASSVNYEQYF
TGTGCCAGCAGCGTCAACTACGAGCAGTACTTC
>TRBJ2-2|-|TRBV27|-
CASSPTGELFF
TGTGCCAGCAGTCCCACCGGGGAGCTGTTTTTT
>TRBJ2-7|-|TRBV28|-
CASSLFRAYEQYF
TGTGCCAGCAGTTTATTCCGGGCCTACGAGCAGTACTTC
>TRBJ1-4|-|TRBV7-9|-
CASSFRLGRAVEKLFF
TGTGCCAGCAGCTTTCGCTTGGGGCGCGCGGTTGAAAAACTGTTTTTT
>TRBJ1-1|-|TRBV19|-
CASSFGGNTEAFF
TGTGCCAGTAGTTTTGGAGGAAACACTGAAGCTTTCTTT
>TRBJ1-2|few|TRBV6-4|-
CASSDSVSYYGYTF
TGTGCCAGCAGTGACTCTGTAAGCTACTATGGCTACACCTTC
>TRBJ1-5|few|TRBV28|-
CASRIQGNQPQHF
TGTGCCAGCAGGATACAAGGGAATCAGCCCCAGCATTTT
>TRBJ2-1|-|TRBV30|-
CAWGSPSNEQFF
TGTGCCTGGGGGTCCCCCAGCAATGAGCAGTTCTTC
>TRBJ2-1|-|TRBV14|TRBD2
CASSQLAGYNEQFF
TGTGCCAGCAGCCAACTAGCGGGGTACAATGAGCAGTTCTTC
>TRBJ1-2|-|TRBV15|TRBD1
CATSRDTGVHGYTF
TGTGCCACCAGCAGGGATACAGGGGTGCATGGCTACACCTTC
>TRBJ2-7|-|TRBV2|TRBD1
CASRSGQGASYEQYF
TGTGCCAGCAGATCGGGACAGGGGGCGTCCTACGAGCAGTACTTC
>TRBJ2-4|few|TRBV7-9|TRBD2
CASSPTSGRAKNIQYF
TGTGCCAGCAGCCCCACTAGCGGAAGAGCCAAAAACATTCAGTACTTC
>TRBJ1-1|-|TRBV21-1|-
CASSKFTVRPRGTEAFF
TGTGCCAGCAGCAAATTTACAGTCAGACCCCGAGGCACTGAAGCTTTCTTT
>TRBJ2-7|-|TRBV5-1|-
CASSFDPSFTYEQYF
TGCGCCAGCAGCTTCGATCCTAGTTTCACCTACGAGCAGTACTTC
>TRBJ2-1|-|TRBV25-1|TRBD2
CASSEVSGGKQFF
TGTGCCAGCAGTGAAGTAAGCGGGGGGAAGCAGTTCTTC
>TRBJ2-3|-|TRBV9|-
CASSVWLEWDTQYF
TGTGCCAGCAGCGTGTGGCTGGAATGGGATACGCAGTATTTT
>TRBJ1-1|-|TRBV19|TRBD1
CASSIGRDRTRTEAFF
TGTGCCAGTAGTATAGGGCGGGACAGAACCCGAACTGAAGCTTTCTTT
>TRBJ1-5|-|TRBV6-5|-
CASRTGQNQPQHF
TGTGCCAGCAGGACTGGACAGAATCAGCCCCAGCATTTT
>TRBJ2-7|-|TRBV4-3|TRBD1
CASSQGTGSSYEQYF
TGCGCCAGCAGCCAAGGGACAGGGTCTTCCTACGAGCAGTACTTC
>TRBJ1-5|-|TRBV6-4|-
CASSEVAGGNQPQHF
TGTGCCAGCAGTGAAGTTGCGGGTGGCAATCAGCCCCAGCATTTT
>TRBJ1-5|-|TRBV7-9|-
CASSLPPGGGNQPQHF
TGTGCCAGCAGCTTACCTCCGGGGGGGGGCAATCAGCCCCAGCATTTT